A single T cell receptor (beta chain) is shown here with its context. An amount of RNA that ranged from about 0.45 to 1 ug was reverse transcribed with random hexamers. Using its own MiXCR run on the immunoSEQ multiplex PCR reads, TCRdb lists one record per CDR3 protein. The sample records some 150,000 distinct CDR3 sequences, about 94% being singletons. The T cells that were sequenced for TCR beta were CD8+ and CD4+ cells from blood. FACS was used to enrich TEMRA cells, whereas the CD8+ and CD4+ T cells were obtained by negative isolation. This specimen comes from a study of CD8 T cells in Susac syndrome. Trimming stripped 1 base from V and 2 bases from J, with 9 bases between. The CDR3 loop spans 15 amino acids. CDR1 SEHNR and CDR2 FQNEAQ come from the germline V gene (reference sequence).

The origin of this receptor is a human donor with multiple sclerosis. J is TRBJ2-1 and V is TRBV7-9; D may be TRBD2 (6 bases). The sample was CD8+ T cells from PBMCs. The DNA for the CDR3 is TGTGCCAGCAGCTTAGGGGGGGACCCCTACAATGAGCAGTTCTTC. Translated: CASSLGGDPYNEQFF.